This passage covers 32 T cell receptor beta chains from one sample sequenced in a study of blood T cell repertoires in COVID-19 (TCRdb year 2020). The library was prepared using the immunoSEQ multiplex PCR assay. TCRdb carries this immuneACCESS record with in-frame sequences only. Its versions omit some clonotypes, under half of them owing to an unresolved V gene in the studies checked, with the rest unexplained. The sample table holds some 150,000 clones, of which approximately 87% were seen once. The ten top clones hold around 3.5% of the sample. Sequencing input: peripheral blood. Source of these receptors: a young man with active or convalescent COVID-19.

This clone was recorded once. This chain uses TRBV6-5 with TRBJ1-2; D is unclear. This CDR3 is built from 15 residues. V shed 2 bases and J shed 4 bases, with 14 bases lying between them. Germline values: CDR1 MNHEY, CDR2 SVGAGI. CDR3 amino acids: CASSYTAGSGYGYTF. In DNA form, the CDR3 reads TGTGCCAGCAGTTACACAGCGGGGTCAGGCTATGGCTACACCTTC.

The genes are TRBV5-1 and TRBJ2-2, with 7 bases aligning to TRBD2. The junction had 3 bases not matched to a gene; V was cut back by 4 bases and J by 3 bases. CDR3 length: 14 amino acids. The germline gives CDR1 SGHRS, CDR2 YFSETQ. CDR3 coding DNA: TGCGCCAGCAGCCAGGGACTATACACCGGGGAGCTGTTTTTT. This encodes CASSQGLYTGELFF.

This sequence joins TRBV2 and TRBJ2-7; maybe TRBD1 (6 bases). There are 11 residues in the CDR3. Germline CDR1 SNHLY, CDR2 FYNNEI. Trimming removed 10 bases from V and 3 bases from J, with 10 bases in between. The CDR3 loop reads CAIQQGYEQYV. As DNA, the CDR3 is TGTGCCATCCAACAGGGCTACGAGCAGTACGTC.

The chain combines TRBV11-3 with TRBJ2-3, with 11 positions matching TRBD1. The germline CDR1 and CDR2 sequences are SGHNT and YENEEA. This CDR3 spans 17 amino acids. The V and J ends lost 4 bases and 4 bases, in that order; junction bases with no gene match: 10. The DNA of the CDR3 is TGTGCCAGCAGCTACGGGACAGGGGGATTGGTTTCAGATACGCAGTATTTT. Residues: CASSYGTGGLVSDTQYF. The full variable domain, with the rest looked up from reference TRBV11-3 and TRBJ2-3, is EAGVVQSPRYKIIEKKQPVAFWCNPISGHNTLYWYLQNLGQGPELLIRYENEEAVDDSQLPKDRFSAERLKGVDSTLKIQPAELGDSAVYLCASSYGTGGLVSDTQYFGPGTRLTVL.

The CDR3 spells CASSLRAGGSEAFF. The CDR3 nucleotides read TGTGCCAGCAGCTTACGAGCGGGGGGCTCTGAAGCTTTCTTT. J is TRBJ1-1 and V is TRBV7-9; TRBD1 might be the D (6 bases). The germline V and J ends were trimmed by 2 bases and 6 bases, with 13 bases remaining between them. Germline assignment: CDR1 SEHNR and CDR2 FQNEAQ (reference sequence). The CDR3 loop spans 14 amino acids.

The chain employs TRBV27 and TRBJ2-2; 9 bases align to TRBD1. V was pared by 3 bases and J by 3 bases, with 8 bases of the junction left unmatched. CDR3 length: 17 residues. CDR1 is MNHEY, CDR2 SMNVEV, per germline (reference sequence). The CDR3, as DNA: TGTGCCAGCAGTTTGACAGGGGGTTCGTCCCACACCGGGGAGCTGTTTTTT. The encoded protein is CASSLTGGSSHTGELFF.

The chain employs TRBV7-6 and TRBJ1-6, with D maybe TRBD1 (6 bases). Between the trimmed V and J ends, which lost 0 bases and 5 bases, there was a span of 14 bases. This CDR3 has 17 residues. The V gene's germline CDR1 is SGHVS and CDR2 FNYEAQ. The CDR3 DNA is TGTGCCAGCAGCTTAGCCCCAGGACAGATTAATAATTCACCCCTCCACTTT. Residues: CASSLAPGQINNSPLHF. Complete variable domain (other parts from reference TRBV7-6 and TRBJ1-6): GAGVSQSPRYKVTKRGQDVALRCDPISGHVSLYWYRQALGQGPEFLTYFNYEAQQDKSGLPNDRFSAERPEGSISTLTIQRTEQRDSAMYRCASSLAPGQINNSPLHFGNGTRLTVT.

The rearrangement uses TRBV4-2 and TRBJ2-7; TRBD1 might be the D (6 bases). Germline lookup yields CDR1 LGHNA and CDR2 YNFKEQ. V lost 1 base, J lost 3 bases, and 13 bases lay in between. The CDR3 runs to 15 residues. Written as DNA, the CDR3 is TGTGCCAGCAGCCAAGCGCGACAGGCCCTCTACGAGCAGTACTTC. This sequence encodes CASSQARQALYEQYF.

In DNA, the CDR3 is TGCGCCAGCAGCGGGACTAGTGGATCCTTGGGTGAGCAGTTCTTC. Translated: CASSGTSGSLGEQFF. V is TRBV4-1 and J is TRBJ2-1; 8 bases fit TRBD2. Germline V gives CDR1 MGHRA, CDR2 YSYEKL. This CDR3 is 15 amino acids long. V lost 5 bases, J lost 9 bases, and 12 bases stayed unmatched.

The rearrangement uses TRBV6-5 and TRBJ1-2; D might be TRBD1 (6 bases). V was pared by 1 base and J by 4 bases, with 13 bases between. Germline assignment: CDR1 MNHEY and CDR2 SVGAGI. The CDR3 has 15 residues. The CDR3 region is CASSYYRGGGYGYTF. In DNA, the CDR3 is TGTGCCAGCAGTTACTATCGAGGGGGTGGCTATGGCTACACCTTC.

The V call is TRBV7-9, the J call TRBJ2-7, with 7 bases identical to TRBD1. V dropped 1 base and J dropped 3; count of bases not matched to a gene: 6. Germline loops: CDR1 SEHNR, CDR2 FQNEAQ (reference sequence). The CDR3 is made up of 15 amino acids. CDR3 bases: TGTGCCAGCAGCTTAGAGGCCGGGACAGACTACGAGCAGTACGTC. Translated: CASSLEAGTDYEQYV.

The chain joins TRBV2 to TRBJ1-2; TRBD1 is a possible D gene (5 bases). Trimming shortened V by 1 base and J by 7 bases, and 10 bases separated the two germline ends. Germline loops: CDR1 SNHLY, CDR2 FYNNEI. There are 13 residues in the CDR3. DNA for the CDR3: TGTGCCAGCAGTGAAGAGGGGTCGGCTGGCTACACCTTC. Its translation: CASSEEGSAGYTF.

The chain has TRBV6-2 or TRBV6-3 and TRBJ2-7, with 13 bases that match TRBD2. The CDR3 covers 19 residues. Trimming cost V 4 bases and J 2 bases; bases outside gene matches: 14. The V gene's germline CDR1 is MNHEY and CDR2 SVGEGT. The CDR3 is CASSWATGTSGTPAYEQYF. The CDR3 nucleotides read TGTGCCAGCAGTTGGGCGACCGGGACTAGCGGGACGCCGGCCTACGAGCAGTACTTC.

The chain has TRBV5-4 and TRBJ2-5; D might be TRBD2 (5 bases). Germline V gives CDR1 SGHNT, CDR2 YYREEE (reference sequence). V dropped 4 bases and J dropped 2 bases, with 15 bases sitting between them. The length of the CDR3 is 15 residues. The CDR3 region is CASSDASGSQETQYF. CDR3 in DNA: TGTGCCAGCAGCGACGCCTCGGGGAGTCAAGAGACCCAGTACTTC.

The chain is built from TRBV5-6 and TRBJ1-6; 7 bases agree with TRBD1. The CDR3 has 13 amino acids. The germline V gene encodes CDR1 SGHDT and CDR2 YYEEEE. The V and J ends lost 6 bases and 7 bases, in that order; junction bases with no gene match: 4. This CDR3 is CASTPGQNSPLHF. DNA for the CDR3: TGTGCCAGCACCCCGGGACAGAATTCACCCCTCCACTTT.

The chain carries TRBV13 and TRBJ1-5; TRBD1 aligns across 7 bases. V dropped 4 bases and J dropped 2; count of bases not matched to a gene: 2. Germline CDR1 PRHDT, CDR2 FYEKMQ (reference sequence). This CDR3 is 14 amino acids long. CDR3: CASSSGQGNQPQHF. The CDR3 nucleotides read TGTGCCAGCAGCTCAGGACAGGGCAATCAGCCCCAGCATTTT.

J is TRBJ2-1 and V is TRBV6-4, with 10 bases that match TRBD2. This CDR3 contains 15 residues. J was trimmed by 2 bases and V by 5 bases; bases with no gene match: 3. The germline gives CDR1 MRHNA, CDR2 SNTAGT. The CDR3 region is CASSQGTSAYNEQFF. The CDR3 DNA follows: TGTGCCAGCAGTCAGGGGACTAGCGCCTACAATGAGCAGTTCTTC.

This clone was picked up a small number of times. V is TRBV7-9 and J is TRBJ1-5; D gene unclear. CDR1 and CDR2 (germline): SEHNR, FQNEAQ (reference sequence). The CDR3 has 15 residues. Trimming stripped 5 bases from V and 3 bases from J, with 14 bases between. The CDR3 nucleotides are TGTGCCAGCAGCGAAGACACGGATCACAATCAGCCCCAGCATTTT. Residues: CASSEDTDHNQPQHF. The variable domain in full, completed from reference TRBV7-9 and TRBJ1-5, reads DTGVSQNPRHKITKRGQNVTFRCDPISEHNRLYWYRQTLGQGPEFLTYFQNEAQLEKSRLLSDRFSAERPKGSFSTLEIQRTEQGDSAMYLCASSEDTDHNQPQHFGDGTRLSIL.

This clone was counted only a few times. J is TRBJ2-2 and V is TRBV3-1 (or the pseudogene TRBV3-2); D remains unclear. The V end was cut by 4 bases, the J end by 0 bases, with 6 bases between. The CDR3 sequence is 14 residues long. The germline V gene has CDR1 LGHDT and CDR2 YNNKEL (reference sequence). CDR3 in DNA: TGTGCCAGCAGCCCGTTCGCGAACACCGGGGAGCTGTTTTTT. Translating it yields CASSPFANTGELFF.

The genes are TRBV7-6 and TRBJ2-3; D is perhaps TRBD1 (6 bases). The V end lost 1 base, the J end lost 4 bases, and 15 bases lay between the germline ends. The CDR3 contains 16 residues. Germline V CDR1 and CDR2: SGHVS, FNYEAQ. The CDR3 region is CASSLGQTGLADTQYF. CDR3 in DNA: TGTGCCAGCAGCTTAGGCCAAACAGGGTTGGCAGATACGCAGTATTTT.

The rearrangement joins TRBV5-1 to TRBJ1-2; perhaps TRBD1 as D (6 bases). The CDR3 sequence is 13 residues long. Germline CDR1 SGHRS, CDR2 YFSETQ. The V end was cut by 1 base, the J end by 5 bases, with 9 bases between. This CDR3 reads CASSLWTAYGYTF. The CDR3 coding sequence is TGCGCCAGCAGCTTGTGGACAGCTTATGGCTACACCTTC. Full variable domain (missing parts from reference TRBV5-1 and TRBJ1-2): KAGVTQTPRYLIKTRGQQVTLSCSPISGHRSVSWYQQTPGQGLQFLFEYFSETQRNKGNFPGRFSGRQFSNSRSEMNVSTLELGDSALYLCASSLWTAYGYTFGSGTRLTVV.

This rearrangement joins TRBV7-9 to TRBJ1-1, with TRBD1 matching 7 bases. The CDR3 runs to 17 residues. Per germline, CDR1 SEHNR and CDR2 FQNEAQ (reference sequence). V lost 1 base and J lost 1; bases outside the gene matches: 9. This CDR3 reads CASSLGLRGQENTEAFF. CDR3 coding DNA: TGTGCCAGCAGCTTAGGACTGAGGGGGCAAGAGAACACTGAAGCTTTCTTT.

V and J are TRBV7-3 and TRBJ2-3, with 16 bases aligning to TRBD2. The V segment lost 4 bases and the J segment 4 bases; nucleotides outside the gene matches: 8. CDR1 is SGHTA, CDR2 FQGTGA, per germline. The CDR3 is 18 residues long. The CDR3 sequence: CASSSTGTSGREADTQYF. CDR3 nucleotide sequence: TGTGCCAGCAGCTCTACCGGGACTAGCGGGAGGGAGGCAGATACGCAGTATTTT. Full variable domain (rest looked up from reference TRBV7-3 and TRBJ2-3): GAGVSQTPSNKVTEKGKYVELRCDPISGHTALYWYRQSLGQGPEFLIYFQGTGAADDSGLPNDRFFAVRPEGSVSTLKIQRTERGDSAVYLCASSSTGTSGREADTQYFGPGTRLTVL.

CDR3 protein: CATSDLHGVQYF. The CDR3, as DNA: TGTGCCACCAGTGATTTGCACGGGGTGCAGTATTTT. This rearrangement joins TRBV24-1 to TRBJ2-3, with D perhaps TRBD2 (5 bases). Trimming removed 0 bases from V and 11 bases from J, with 8 bases in between. CDR1 is KGHDR and CDR2 is SFDVKD in the germline V gene. The CDR3 sequence is 12 residues long.

The rearrangement joins TRBV27 to TRBJ1-1, with a possible D match to TRBD1 (5 bases). Germline lookup yields CDR1 MNHEY and CDR2 SMNVEV (reference sequence). V lost 1 base and J 0 bases, leaving 18 bases between the germline ends. The CDR3 totals 18 residues. The DNA for the CDR3 is TGTGCCAGCAGTTTATTTGGGCTTGGGGGGGGATTGAACACTGAAGCTTTCTTT. Amino acids: CASSLFGLGGGLNTEAFF.

This clone was counted once. V gene TRBV19 combines with J gene TRBJ1-2; D may be TRBD1 (6 bases). The CDR3 is 13 residues long. V lost 6 bases to trimming and J lost 4 bases, with 12 bases between them. The V gene's germline CDR1 is LNHDA and CDR2 SQIVND (reference sequence). Here the CDR3 DNA reads TGTGCCAGTAGCATCGACAGGACCTATGGCTACACCTTC. Its translation is CASSIDRTYGYTF.

The chain carries TRBV11-3 and TRBJ2-5, with D tentatively TRBD1 (6 bases). V lost 1 base, J lost 3 bases, and 15 bases lay in between. The germline gives CDR1 SGHNT, CDR2 YENEEA. This CDR3 spans 16 amino acids. The CDR3 DNA reads as TGTGCCAGCAGCTTAGGGCAGGGGAGCGTTGAAGAGACCCAGTACTTC. Its protein product is CASSLGQGSVEETQYF.

This chain joins TRBV5-1 and TRBJ2-2; TRBD2 aligns across 7 bases. There are 15 residues in the CDR3. V gave up 4 bases and J gave up 4 bases; unmatched junction bases: 7. CDR1 and CDR2 (germline): SGHRS, YFSETQ. The CDR3 DNA reads as TGCGCCAGCAGCCTGAGCGGGGCCGGCACCGGGGAGCTGTTTTTT. It yields the protein CASSLSGAGTGELFF. The entire variable domain, with the rest obtained from reference TRBV5-1 and TRBJ2-2, is as follows: KAGVTQTPRYLIKTRGQQVTLSCSPISGHRSVSWYQQTPGQGLQFLFEYFSETQRNKGNFPGRFSGRQFSNSRSEMNVSTLELGDSALYLCASSLSGAGTGELFFGEGSRLTVL.

The chain couples TRBV2 to TRBJ2-1, with 10 bases aligning to TRBD1. Trimming removed 9 bases from V and 9 bases from J; junction bases left unmatched: 5. Germline CDR1 reads SNHLY; CDR2 reads FYNNEI. The CDR3 loop spans 12 amino acids. The CDR3 coding sequence is TGTGCCAGAGGGGACAGGGGTCCTGAGCAGTTCTTC. This sequence encodes CARGDRGPEQFF.

This clone was seen just once. This chain joins TRBV19 and TRBJ2-1; TRBD2 matches 9 bases. Trimming removed 3 bases from V and 6 bases from J; junction bases left unmatched: 6. The CDR3 runs to 15 residues. Germline V gene data show CDR1 as LNHDA and CDR2 as SQIVND (reference sequence). CDR3 DNA sequence: TGTGCCAGTAGTATGGGTAGCGGGAGCGGCAATGAGCAGTTCTTC. Residues: CASSMGSGSGNEQFF.

The rearrangement uses TRBV7-8 and TRBJ2-1, with TRBD2 matching 8 bases. This CDR3 region has 15 residues. After removal of 4 bases from V and 4 bases from J, the junction contained 6 bases not matched to a gene. Germline V gives CDR1 SGHVS, CDR2 FQNEAQ. The CDR3 protein is CASSSRLARYNEQFF. In DNA, the CDR3 is TGTGCCAGCAGCTCCCGACTAGCGAGGTACAATGAGCAGTTCTTC.

In its sample, this clone was seen a few times. The chain combines TRBV18 with TRBJ1-6; no firm D call. CDR3 length: 16 residues. Trimming removed 3 bases from V and 9 bases from J, with 18 bases in between. Germline CDR1 is KGHSH and CDR2 is LQKENI. The CDR3 nucleotides read TGTGCCAGCTCACCCTCAGCGGCGACTCGAAGTTCACCCCTCCACTTT. Residues: CASSPSAATRSSPLHF.